This T cell receptor beta chain was sequenced during a study of technical replicates of blood from a few donors. Measured with immunoSEQ multiplex PCR; TCRdb has only the in-frame clones, and not every one. Of 70,000 to 95,000 clones in the sample, just under 95% were seen once. The CDR3 runs to 12 residues. The germline gives CDR1 MNHEY, CDR2 SMNVEV (reference sequence). Trimming cost V 4 bases and J 4 bases, with 8 bases left between them. The receptor's source is a human donor in good health. This rearrangement joins TRBV27 to TRBJ2-7; D remains ambiguous. Material: T cells isolated from PBMCs. The CDR3 protein is CASSSPLYEQYF. The CDR3 bases are TGTGCCAGCAGTTCCCCACTATACGAGCAGTACTTC.